The rows below give T cell receptor beta chains drawn from one sample of a study of blood T cell repertoires in COVID-19. TCRdb's table, derived via immunoSEQ multiplex PCR, lists solely in-frame clones and lacks some. Of about 390,000 clones detected, about 90% appear once; the ten largest clones hold roughly 2.1%. The sample was peripheral blood. These receptor sequences come from a woman aged 55-70 years with COVID-19, enrolled during active disease. Each CDR3 is given with its conserved first and last residue. A D gene is named only where the DNA matches it firmly. A row's size may be missing; if present it is once, few, many or a size class.

j_call clone_size v_call cdr3_length d_call cdr3_nt cdr3_aa
TRBJ2-1 NA TRBV5-1 17 NA TGCGCCAGCAGCTTGGCCACTGCGGGGATGTCCTACAATGAGCAGTTCTTC CASSLATAGMSYNEQFF
TRBJ2-7 NA TRBV28 13 TRBD1 TGTGCCAGCAGTGTACAGGGGCAAGACGAGCAGTACTTC CASSVQGQDEQYF
TRBJ2-7 NA TRBV3-1/TRBV3-2 13 NA TGTGCCAGCAGCCGGCAGGGGATCTACGAGCAGTACTTC CASSRQGIYEQYF
TRBJ2-3 NA TRBV11-2 16 TRBD2 TGTGCCAGCAGCTTAGGTCTAGCGGTGAGCACAGATACGCAGTATTTT CASSLGLAVSTDTQYF
TRBJ2-5 NA TRBV4-1 17 TRBD2 TGCGCCAGCAGCCAAGATCGGGAAGCGGGGGCCCAAGAGACCCAGTACTTC CASSQDREAGAQETQYF
TRBJ2-5 few TRBV2 14 NA TGTGCCAGCAGACGCTCGGGTTGGAAGGAGACCCAGTACTTC CASRRSGWKETQYF
TRBJ1-6 NA TRBV5-1 15 NA TGCGCCAGCAGCTTGGCGGGTTTGGGTAATTCACCCCTCCACTTT CASSLAGLGNSPLHF
TRBJ2-1 once TRBV9 16 TRBD2 TGTGCCAGCAGCGTAGGCATAGCGGGGGGGGACAATGAGCAGTTCTTC CASSVGIAGGDNEQFF
TRBJ2-1 NA TRBV5-4 14 TRBD2 TGTGCCACCGTACTAGCGGGGGGTTTAAATGAGCAGTTCTTC CATVLAGGLNEQFF
TRBJ1-1 NA TRBV25-1 15 NA TGTGCCAGCAGTCCCCGGAACAGGGTGAACACTGAAGCTTTCTTT CASSPRNRVNTEAFF
TRBJ1-3 NA TRBV7-2 17 NA TGTGCCAGCAGCTTAGTTAGTCAGGCGAACTCTGGAAACACCATATATTTT CASSLVSQANSGNTIYF
TRBJ1-5 NA TRBV30 13 TRBD1 TGTGCCTGGGGGACAGGGCGATATCAGCCCCAGCATTTT CAWGTGRYQPQHF
TRBJ1-2 NA TRBV5-4 13 TRBD1 TGTGCCAGCAGCTCGGGGACAGGGGACGGCTACACCTTC CASSSGTGDGYTF
TRBJ2-1 few TRBV19 18 TRBD2 TGTGCCAGTACGGGTAGGGGCGGGGGGAAAAGCTCCTACAATGAGCAGTTCTTC CASTGRGGGKSSYNEQFF
TRBJ1-6 few TRBV28 15 NA TGTGCCAGCAGTTCGGGAGGAATAATTAATTCACCCCTCCACTTT CASSSGGIINSPLHF
TRBJ2-5 NA TRBV18 14 TRBD2 TGTGCCACCGGGACTAGCCCCTCGTTGGAGACCCAGTACTTC CATGTSPSLETQYF
TRBJ1-1 NA TRBV2 10 TRBD1 TGTGCCAGCAGTGGACAGGGAGCTTTCTTT CASSGQGAFF
TRBJ1-2 NA TRBV5-4 15 NA TGTGCCAGCAGCTTGGGTAACAGAGCTAACTATGGCTACACCTTC CASSLGNRANYGYTF
TRBJ2-3 NA TRBV2 14 NA TGTGCCAGCAGTGAAGAGCAGGGCAACGATACGCAGTATTTT CASSEEQGNDTQYF
TRBJ2-7 NA TRBV7-9 13 NA TGTGCCAGCAGCTTACCGAACCGGGGCGAGCAGTACTTC CASSLPNRGEQYF
TRBJ1-1 once TRBV28 12 TRBD1 TGTGCCAGCAGCGCAGGGGGCGGAAAAGCTTTCTTT CASSAGGGKAFF
TRBJ2-1 NA TRBV6-6 13 TRBD1 TGTGCCAGCATGATACAGGGGGCGGTTGAGCAGTTCTTC CASMIQGAVEQFF
TRBJ1-5 few TRBV19 14 NA TGTGCCAGTAGACTAGGGCAGAGCAATCAGCCCCAGCATTTT CASRLGQSNQPQHF
TRBJ1-2 NA TRBV5-1 13 TRBD1 TGCGCCAGCAGCTCGCAGGGGGCGGATGGCTACACCTTC CASSSQGADGYTF
TRBJ1-4 NA TRBV13 16 TRBD1 TGTGCCAGCAGCTCCCGACAGGGACGGCAAAATGAAAAACTGTTTTTT CASSSRQGRQNEKLFF
TRBJ1-2 once TRBV9 14 NA TGTGCCAGCAGCGGCGGGGGAGGGAACTATGGCTACACCTTC CASSGGGGNYGYTF
TRBJ1-2 NA TRBV27 13 NA TGTGCCAGCAGTTCCACAGGGCTCTATGGCTACACCTTC CASSSTGLYGYTF
TRBJ2-1 NA TRBV29-1 14 TRBD2 TGCAGCGTTACCAGCGGGGGGGCCTACAATGAGCAGTTCTTC CSVTSGGAYNEQFF
TRBJ1-2 NA TRBV30 14 NA TGTGCCTGGAGACTCAATAGTGGGCACTATGGCTACACCTTC CAWRLNSGHYGYTF
TRBJ1-5 NA TRBV2 15 NA TGTGCCAGCAGGAAGCAAGGGGGGGAAGGACAGCCCCAGCATTTT CASRKQGGEGQPQHF
TRBJ2-5 NA TRBV9 13 NA TGTGCCACCTCAGCTATCTCCGAGGGGACCCAGTACTTC CATSAISEGTQYF
TRBJ2-5 NA TRBV6-5 11 NA TGTGCCAGCAGACTCGGGGAGACCCAGTACTTC CASRLGETQYF
TRBJ1-6 NA TRBV28 14 NA TGTGCCAGCAGTAGCTGGGGGGATAATTCACCCCTCCACTTT CASSSWGDNSPLHF
TRBJ1-5 NA TRBV2 15 TRBD1 TGTGCCAGCAGGGGCGGGACAGGGAGGGATCAGCCCCAGCATTTT CASRGGTGRDQPQHF
TRBJ2-5 NA TRBV9 15 NA TGTGCCAGCAGCGTAGAGGGGGGGGCCTGGGAGACCCAGTACTTC CASSVEGGAWETQYF
TRBJ1-1 NA TRBV6-5 12 NA TGTGCCAGCAGATCAGGGGTTACTGAAGCTTTCTTT CASRSGVTEAFF
TRBJ2-7 NA TRBV11-2 14 NA TGTGCCAGTTCTAGAACCCAGGGCGTCAACGAGCAGTACTTC CASSRTQGVNEQYF
TRBJ2-3 NA TRBV29-1 16 TRBD2 TGCAGCGTTGACGGAGCGGGGGTGATGGGCACAGATACGCAGTATTTT CSVDGAGVMGTDTQYF
TRBJ2-7 NA TRBV7-2 15 TRBD1 TGTGCCAGCAGCCCCGCCGGGACAGGGGTTTACGAGCAGTACTTC CASSPAGTGVYEQYF
TRBJ1-1 NA TRBV2 13 NA TGTGCCAGCAGTGCTGAAAGGGGCACTGAAGCTTTCTTT CASSAERGTEAFF
TRBJ1-1 NA TRBV6-5 14 NA TGTGCCAGCAGTTACTCTGCCGGTCCCGGTGAAGCTTTCTTT CASSYSAGPGEAFF
TRBJ2-1 few TRBV7-2 13 NA TGTGCCAGCAGCTTGGTTGAGAGGTATGAGCAGTTCTTC CASSLVERYEQFF
TRBJ1-1 NA TRBV5-1 15 NA TGCGCCAGCAGCTTGGAATCTGCGGTTTCTGGGGAAGCTTTCTTT CASSLESAVSGEAFF
TRBJ2-1 NA TRBV5-1 14 TRBD2 TGCGCCAGCAGCTTAAGACTAGCGAACAATGAGCAGTTCTTC CASSLRLANNEQFF
TRBJ2-2 NA TRBV4-2 16 TRBD1 TGTGCCAGCAGCCCAGCAGGACAGGAATCGACCGGGGAGCTGTTTTTT CASSPAGQESTGELFF
TRBJ1-1 few TRBV5-1 14 NA TGCGCCAGCAGCTTCGCGGCGGGGAACACTGAAGCTTTCTTT CASSFAAGNTEAFF
TRBJ2-7 NA TRBV6-2/TRBV6-3 15 TRBD2 TGTGCCAGCAGTTACGCTAGCGGGGGCAACTACGAGCAGTACTTC CASSYASGGNYEQYF
TRBJ1-2 NA TRBV5-4 15 TRBD1 TGTGCCAGCAGCGTGGACGGCAGGGGGACAAATGGCTACACCTTC CASSVDGRGTNGYTF
TRBJ1-3 NA TRBV29-1 13 NA TGCAGCGTGAAAGGGGGTGAGGGAAACACCATATATTTT CSVKGGEGNTIYF